Shown below are 22 T cell receptor beta chains from a single sample sequenced in a study of Graves' ophthalmopathy and Graves' hyperthyroidism. Amplification of the TCR beta CDR3 regions used RNA transcripts (as template). After a first-round RT-PCR with HTBI primers, a second-round multiplex PCR was run. TCRdb itself ran the multiplex PCR reads through MiXCR, one entry per CDR3 protein. The table lists approximately 700,000 distinct CDR3 sequences, 35% to 45% of them singletons, with 3% to 3.5% in the top ten. The sequenced sample was peripheral blood. These receptors originate from an adult man with Graves' ophthalmopathy.

This clonotype was recorded many times. The rearrangement joins TRBV7-9 to TRBJ1-1; TRBD1 might be the D (6 bases). Trimming shortened V by 5 bases and J by 4 bases, and 17 bases separated the two germline ends. CDR1 is SEHNR and CDR2 is FQNEAQ in the germline V gene (reference sequence). The CDR3 covers 15 residues. The CDR3 here is CASSAGTGAVTEAFF. CDR3 bases: TGTGCCAGCAGCGCCGGCACGGGGGCAGTCACTGAAGCTTTCTTT.

Turning to this clonotype: Because the CDR3's place on the DNA is in doubt, the DNA is left out and the CDR3 is given as listed by TCRdb. The V and J genes are TRBV29-1 and TRBJ1-2. The CDR3 sequence runs 22 residues, both termini included. Germline V gene data show CDR1 as SQVTM and CDR2 as ANQGSEA. The CDR3 loop is CSVAPQGGTYEQYFGPGYGYTF.

Comments on this clonotype: A much larger clone differs by one base, so this may be a read error. The chain carries TRBV4-1 and TRBJ1-6; 9 bases fit TRBD1. Per the germline V gene, CDR1 is MGHRA and CDR2 is YSYEKL. This CDR3 has 16 amino acids. CDR3 amino acids: CASSQELGQGGSPLDF. The CDR3 nucleotides are TGCGCCAGCAGCCAAGAGCTGGGACAGGGAGGTTCACCCCTCGACTTT.

In its sample, this clonotype was seen many times. CDR3 residues: CASSPSGRHEQYF. Written as DNA, the CDR3 is TGTGCCAGCAGCCCTAGCGGGAGACACGAGCAGTACTTC. This chain links TRBV7-8 with TRBJ2-7, with 10 bases that match TRBD2. Germline V gene sequence: CDR1 SGHVS, CDR2 FQNEAQ. The CDR3 is made up of 13 amino acids. With V trimmed by 5 bases and J by 5 bases, 3 bases remained unmatched.

The chain combines TRBV29-1 with TRBJ2-7; 8 positions match TRBD1. The CDR3 is 14 residues long. CDR1 SQVTM and CDR2 ANQGSEA come from the germline V gene. With V trimmed by 6 bases and J by 0 bases, 7 bases remained unmatched. The CDR3 is CSVGQERSSYEQYF. As DNA, the CDR3 is TGCAGCGTGGGACAGGAAAGGAGCTCCTACGAGCAGTACTTC.

The chain is built from TRBV19 and TRBJ2-7; the match to TRBD2 covers 10 bases. The DNA end favors TRBJ2-4, so the J call may be wrong. The CDR3 extends over 14 amino acids. Germline V gene lookup returns CDR1 LNHDA and CDR2 SQIVND (reference sequence). CDR3 sequence: CASSPGTSANIQYF. CDR3 nucleotide sequence: TGTGCCAGTAGTCCCGGGACTAGCGCAAACATTCAGTACTTC.

This clonotype has only one observation. A read error may be the cause here, since a much bigger clone is one base away. The V and J genes are TRBV11-1 and TRBJ2-5; D possibly uses TRBD1 or TRBD2 (5 bases each). The germline CDR1 and CDR2 sequences are SGHAT and FQDESV (reference sequence). The CDR3 extends over 15 amino acids. In DNA form, the CDR3 reads TGTGCCAGCGGCTTTGGGGACGCAACCCAAGAGACCCAGTACTTC. Translating it yields CASGFGDATQETQYF.

The chain carries TRBV10-3 and TRBJ1-3, with 7 bases matching TRBD1. The CDR3 has 14 amino acids. CDR1 ENHRY and CDR2 SYGVKD come from the germline V gene. V trimming: 0 bases; J trimming: 4 bases; junction bases outside the gene matches: 0. CDR3 sequence (DNA): TGTGCCATCAGTGAGTCGACAGGGGGAAACACCATATATTTT. Protein: CAISESTGGNTIYF.

Notes on this clonotype: This may be a read error: a much more frequent sequence differs by one nucleotide. The V and J genes are TRBV19 and TRBJ1-4, with D unresolved. The germline V gene has CDR1 LNHDA and CDR2 SQIVND (reference sequence). There are 14 residues in the CDR3. CDR3 in DNA: TGTGTCAGTAGTGCGGAGGAACTAAATGAAAAACTGTTTTTT. Its translation: CVSSAEELNEKLFF.

As regards this clonotype: A much larger clone sits a single nucleotide away, making a read error possible. The conserved closing phenylalanine or tryptophan is absent in this CDR3, likely reflecting a read error. The rearrangement joins TRBV20-1 to TRBJ2-5; possibly TRBD1 for D (6 bases). Trimming took off 3 bases at V and 4 bases at J, with 9 bases between the two ends. Looked up from germline, CDR1 is DFQATT and CDR2 is SNEGSKA (reference sequence). This CDR3 has 12 residues. CDR3 sequence: CSARGHGETQYL. CDR3 DNA: TGCAGTGCTAGGGGACACGGAGAGACCCAGTACCTC.

The sample holds many counts of this clonotype. The chain employs TRBV4-1 and TRBJ2-5, with 8 nucleotides matching TRBD2. CDR3 length equals 16 residues. V gave up 1 base and J gave up 4 bases; unmatched junction bases: 8. Germline V gene lookup returns CDR1 MGHRA and CDR2 YSYEKL. Here the CDR3 DNA reads TGCGCCAGCAGCCAAGGATCCAGCGGGAGTCCAGAGACCCAGTACTTC. The encoded protein is CASSQGSSGSPETQYF.

This clonotype came up many times. The chain has TRBV27 and TRBJ1-5, with TRBD1 as a possible D gene (6 bases). Looked up from germline, CDR1 is MNHEY and CDR2 is SMNVEV (reference sequence). The CDR3 has 14 residues. The V end lost 6 bases, the J end lost 5 bases, and 14 bases lay between the germline ends. Here the CDR3 reads CASSEDSLYQPQHF. CDR3 coding DNA: TGTGCCAGCAGCGAGGACAGTCTTTATCAGCCCCAGCATTTT.

This clonotype was counted at least ten times. The chain combines TRBV14 with TRBJ1-1; D is ambiguous. The germline gives CDR1 SGHDN, CDR2 FVKESK. Trimming left V 4 bases short and J 5 bases short, with 11 bases between. The CDR3 has 13 residues. CDR3 residues: CASSRIGRTEAFF. In nucleotides, the CDR3 is TGTGCCAGCAGCCGGATCGGGCGGACTGAAGCTTTCTTT.

This clonotype was seen a handful of times. The V gene is TRBV5-4, the J gene TRBJ2-7, with 8 bases fitting TRBD1. CDR1 is SGHNT and CDR2 is YYREEE in the germline V gene (reference sequence). The CDR3 runs to 16 residues. The V segment lost 3 bases and the J segment 3 bases; nucleotides outside the gene matches: 11. CDR3: CASSSVGQGDLYEQYF. The CDR3 region has the DNA TGTGCCAGCAGCTCGGTAGGACAGGGCGATCTCTACGAGCAGTACTTC.

On this clonotype: Just one base apart from a much larger clone, this may be a read error. The rearrangement uses TRBV2 and TRBJ2-5; D is possibly TRBD2 (7 bases). Germline CDR1 is SNHLY and CDR2 is FYNNEI. Trimming left V 7 bases short and J 5 bases short, with 11 bases between. The CDR3 contains 12 residues. CDR3 sequence (DNA): TGTGCCAGCAAGGGGGAGGGGGAGACCCAGTACTTC. Translation gives CASKGEGETQYF.

The chain couples TRBV9 to TRBJ1-4; D not certain. The CDR3 runs to 16 residues. V dropped 0 bases and J dropped 8 bases, with 17 bases sitting between them. The germline gives CDR1 SGDLS, CDR2 YYNGEE. The CDR3 bases are TGTGCCAGCAGCGTAGGTGGGTTAGGGTTTGAGGAAAAACTGTTTTTT. Amino acid sequence: CASSVGGLGFEEKLFF.

At least ten counts were recorded for this clonotype. The chain is built from TRBV14 and TRBJ2-5; TRBD1 agrees at 7 bases. This CDR3 comprises 17 residues. Germline V gene sequence: CDR1 SGHDN, CDR2 FVKESK. Trimming removed 0 bases from V and 1 base from J; junction bases left unmatched: 8. CDR3 coding DNA: TGTGCCAGCAGCCAAGAACCATTGGACAGGCCCCAAGAGACCCAGTACTTC. Translation: CASSQEPLDRPQETQYF.

As regards this clonotype: This could be a read error, since a much larger clone is one nucleotide away. The J gene is TRBJ2-7, the V gene TRBV12-3 or TRBV12-4; TRBD2 might be the D (5 bases). This CDR3 is 12 amino acids long. CDR3 loop: CASSSSFGEQHF. Here the CDR3 DNA reads TGTGCCAGCAGTTCTAGCTTCGGCGAGCAGCACTTC.

The table lists this clonotype with many counts. The genes are TRBV5-5 and TRBJ1-2; D call uncertain. In germline, CDR1 is SGHKS, CDR2 YYEKEE (reference sequence). The V and J ends lost 6 bases and 2 bases respectively, with 11 bases between them. The CDR3 length is 13 residues. CDR3 protein: CASTSGLNYGYTF. CDR3 nucleotide sequence: TGTGCCAGCACCTCGGGCCTCAACTATGGCTACACCTTC.

This rearrangement joins TRBV29-1 to TRBJ2-7; 8 bases fit TRBD1. The end of the DNA is better explained by TRBJ2-1, so the J call may be wrong. The germline V gene encodes CDR1 SQVTM and CDR2 ANQGSEA. The CDR3 covers 14 residues. CDR3 nucleotides: TGCAGCGTTGAAGGGACAGGGCCCCTCAATGAGCAGTTCTTC. Encoded protein: CSVEGTGPLNEQFF.

The V gene is TRBV10-3, the J gene TRBJ2-7; D is unclear. This CDR3 is built from 13 residues. In germline, CDR1 is ENHRY, CDR2 SYGVKD. With 2 bases removed from V and 1 base from J, the gap between germline ends came to 6 bases. The CDR3 nucleotides are TGTGCCATCAGTGAGAGACAATCCTACGAGCAGTACTTC. Translating gives CAISERQSYEQYF.

This clonotype was seen many times. The chain couples TRBV29-1 to TRBJ2-7; 9 bases are shared with TRBD1. Germline CDR1 reads SQVTM; CDR2 reads ANQGSEA. The CDR3 totals 15 residues. J was trimmed by 2 bases and V by 6 bases; bases with no gene match: 11. The CDR3 protein is CSVRGRDRATYEQYF. CDR3 DNA sequence: TGCAGCGTCAGGGGCCGGGACAGGGCCACCTACGAGCAGTACTTC.